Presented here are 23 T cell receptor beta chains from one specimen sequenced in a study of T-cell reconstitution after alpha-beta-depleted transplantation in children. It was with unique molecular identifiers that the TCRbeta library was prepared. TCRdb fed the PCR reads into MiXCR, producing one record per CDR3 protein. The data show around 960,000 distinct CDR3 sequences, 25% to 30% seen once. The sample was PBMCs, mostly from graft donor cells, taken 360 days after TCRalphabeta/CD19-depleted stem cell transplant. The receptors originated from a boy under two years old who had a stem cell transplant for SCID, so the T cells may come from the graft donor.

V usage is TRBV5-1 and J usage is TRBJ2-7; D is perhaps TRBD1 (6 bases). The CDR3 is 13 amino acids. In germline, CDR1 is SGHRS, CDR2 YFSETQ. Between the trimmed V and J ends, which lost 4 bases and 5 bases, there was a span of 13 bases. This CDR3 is CASSEQTGHEQYF. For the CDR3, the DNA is TGCGCCAGCAGCGAGCAGACAGGCCACGAGCAGTACTTC.

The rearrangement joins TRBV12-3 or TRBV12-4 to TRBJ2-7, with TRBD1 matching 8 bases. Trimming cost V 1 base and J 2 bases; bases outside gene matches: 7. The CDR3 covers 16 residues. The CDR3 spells CASSLGGQAFTYEQYF. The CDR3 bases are TGTGCCAGCAGTTTAGGGGGACAGGCTTTCACCTACGAGCAGTACTTC.

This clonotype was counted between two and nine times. DNA of the CDR3: TGCAGTGCTAGAGGAAACGACAGAGCGAACACCGGGGAGCTGTTTTTT. This encodes CSARGNDRANTGELFF. The chain combines TRBV20-1 with TRBJ2-2; TRBD1 might be the D (5 bases). CDR3 length: 16 residues. Germline CDR1 reads DFQATT; CDR2 reads SNEGSKA (reference sequence). Trimming shortened V by 1 base and J by 0 bases, and 12 bases separated the two germline ends.

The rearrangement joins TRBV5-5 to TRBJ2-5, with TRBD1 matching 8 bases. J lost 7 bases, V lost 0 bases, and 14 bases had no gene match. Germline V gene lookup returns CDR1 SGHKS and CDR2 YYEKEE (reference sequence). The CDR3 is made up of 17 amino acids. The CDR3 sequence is CASSLAGDRIVSRTQYF. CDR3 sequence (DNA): TGTGCCAGCAGCTTGGCGGGGGACAGGATCGTAAGTAGGACCCAGTACTTC. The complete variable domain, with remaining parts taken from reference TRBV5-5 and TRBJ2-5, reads DAGVTQSPTHLIKTRGQQVTLRCSPISGHKSVSWYQQVLGQGPQFIFQYYEKEERGRGNFPDRFSARQFPNYSSELNVNALLLGDSALYLCASSLAGDRIVSRTQYFGPGTRLLVL.

Here the CDR3 reads CSASGRQEGLEYF. The CDR3 DNA follows: TGCAGTGCTAGTGGGAGGCAGGAGGGGCTGGAGTACTTC. This chain links TRBV20-1 with TRBJ2-5; the D gene is possibly TRBD2 (6 bases). This CDR3 spans 13 amino acids. Germline CDR1 is DFQATT and CDR2 is SNEGSKA (reference sequence). V lost 3 bases and J 12 bases, leaving 20 bases between the germline ends.

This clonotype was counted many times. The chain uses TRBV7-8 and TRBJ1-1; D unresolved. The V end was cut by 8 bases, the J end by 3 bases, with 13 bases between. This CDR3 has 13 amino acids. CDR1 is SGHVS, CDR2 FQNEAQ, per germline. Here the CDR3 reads CASSKASYTEAFF. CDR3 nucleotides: TGTGCCAGCTCGAAAGCTTCTTACACTGAAGCTTTCTTT.

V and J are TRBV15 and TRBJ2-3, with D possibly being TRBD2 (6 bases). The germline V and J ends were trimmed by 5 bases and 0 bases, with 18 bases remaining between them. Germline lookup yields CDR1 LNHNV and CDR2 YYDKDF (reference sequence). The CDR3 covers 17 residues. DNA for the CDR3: TGTGCCACCAGCCCGCGGGACTCAAAGCCTAGCACAGATACGCAGTATTTT. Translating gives CATSPRDSKPSTDTQYF.

CDR3 coding DNA: TGTGCGCCGGCTAGCGGGGCCTTTGATAAAAACATTCAGTACTTC. Protein: CAPASGAFDKNIQYF. The chain is built from TRBV21-1 and TRBJ2-4; TRBD2, the table's D call, was not compared with the DNA. TRBV21-1 is marked as a pseudogene. The CDR3 contains 15 residues.

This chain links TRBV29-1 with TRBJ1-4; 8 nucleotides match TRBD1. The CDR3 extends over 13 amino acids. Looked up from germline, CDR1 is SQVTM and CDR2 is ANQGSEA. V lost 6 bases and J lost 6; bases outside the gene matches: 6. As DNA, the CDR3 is TGCAGCGTGAGCAGGGGGCTAGATGAAAAACTGTTTTTT. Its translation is CSVSRGLDEKLFF.

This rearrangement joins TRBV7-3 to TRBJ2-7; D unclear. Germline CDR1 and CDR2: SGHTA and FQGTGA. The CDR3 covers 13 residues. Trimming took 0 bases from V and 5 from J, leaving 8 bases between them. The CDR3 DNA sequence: TGTGCCAGCAGCTTAACGAAAGTCCACGAGCAGTACTTC. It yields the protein CASSLTKVHEQYF.

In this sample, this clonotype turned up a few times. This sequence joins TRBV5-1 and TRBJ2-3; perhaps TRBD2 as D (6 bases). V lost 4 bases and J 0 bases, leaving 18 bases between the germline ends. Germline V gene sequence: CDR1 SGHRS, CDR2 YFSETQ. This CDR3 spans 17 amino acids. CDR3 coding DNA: TGCGCCAGCAGCCCCAGGGACGCGGGGTGGAGCACAGATACGCAGTATTTT. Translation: CASSPRDAGWSTDTQYF.

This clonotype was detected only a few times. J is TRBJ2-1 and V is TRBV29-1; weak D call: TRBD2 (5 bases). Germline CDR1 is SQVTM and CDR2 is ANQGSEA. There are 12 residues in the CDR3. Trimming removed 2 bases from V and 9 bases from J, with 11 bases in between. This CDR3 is CSVERGRAEQFF. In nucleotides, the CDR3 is TGCAGCGTTGAACGGGGAAGGGCTGAGCAGTTCTTC.

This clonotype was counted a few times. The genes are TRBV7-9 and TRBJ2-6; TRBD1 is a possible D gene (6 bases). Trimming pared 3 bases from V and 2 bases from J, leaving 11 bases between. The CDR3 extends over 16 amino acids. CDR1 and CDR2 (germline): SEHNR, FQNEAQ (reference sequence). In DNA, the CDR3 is TGTGCCAGCAGCTTTGGCAGGGGCCCTGGGGCCAACGTCCTGACTTTC. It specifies CASSFGRGPGANVLTF.

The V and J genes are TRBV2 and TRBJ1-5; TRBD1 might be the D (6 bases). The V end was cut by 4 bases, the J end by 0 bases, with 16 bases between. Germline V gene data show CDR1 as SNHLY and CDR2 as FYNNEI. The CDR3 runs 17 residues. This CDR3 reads CASSAPGHTYSNQPQHF. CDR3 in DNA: TGTGCCAGCAGTGCACCGGGACACACATATAGCAATCAGCCCCAGCATTTT. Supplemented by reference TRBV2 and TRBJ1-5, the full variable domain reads EPEVTQTPSHQVTQMGQEVILRCVPISNHLYFYWYRQILGQKVEFLVSFYNNEISEKSEIFDDQFSVERPDGSNFTLKIRSTKLEDSAMYFCASSAPGHTYSNQPQHFGDGTRLSIL.

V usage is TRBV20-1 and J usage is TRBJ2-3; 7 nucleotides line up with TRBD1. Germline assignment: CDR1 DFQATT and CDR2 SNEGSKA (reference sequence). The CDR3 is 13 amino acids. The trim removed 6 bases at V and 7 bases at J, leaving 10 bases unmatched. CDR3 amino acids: CSAYQGVENTQYF. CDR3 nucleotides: TGCAGTGCCTACCAGGGGGTGGAAAATACGCAGTATTTT.

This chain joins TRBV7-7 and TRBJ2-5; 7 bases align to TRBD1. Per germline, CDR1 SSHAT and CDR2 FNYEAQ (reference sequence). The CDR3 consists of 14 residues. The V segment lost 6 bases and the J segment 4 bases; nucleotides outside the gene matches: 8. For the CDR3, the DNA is TGTGCCAGCAGTGGAGGACAGGCGGGAGAGACCCAGTACTTC. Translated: CASSGGQAGETQYF.

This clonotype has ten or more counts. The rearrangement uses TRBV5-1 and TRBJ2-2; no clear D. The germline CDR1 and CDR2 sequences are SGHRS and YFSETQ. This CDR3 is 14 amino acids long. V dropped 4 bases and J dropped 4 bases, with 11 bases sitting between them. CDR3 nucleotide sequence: TGCGCCAGCAGCGTCTCCGTTGGCACCGGGGAGCTGTTTTTT. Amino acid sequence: CASSVSVGTGELFF.

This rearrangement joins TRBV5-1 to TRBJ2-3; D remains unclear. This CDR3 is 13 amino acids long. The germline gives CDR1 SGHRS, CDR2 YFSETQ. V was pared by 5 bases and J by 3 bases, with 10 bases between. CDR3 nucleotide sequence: TGCGCCAGCAGTATTCCCAATACAGATACGCAGTATTTT. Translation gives CASSIPNTDTQYF.

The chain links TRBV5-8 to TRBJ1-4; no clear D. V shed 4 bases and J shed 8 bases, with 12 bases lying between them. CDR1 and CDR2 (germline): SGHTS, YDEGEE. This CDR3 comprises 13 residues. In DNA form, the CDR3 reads TGTGCCAGCAGCCCTACGGAAGTGGAAAAACTGTTTTTT. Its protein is CASSPTEVEKLFF.

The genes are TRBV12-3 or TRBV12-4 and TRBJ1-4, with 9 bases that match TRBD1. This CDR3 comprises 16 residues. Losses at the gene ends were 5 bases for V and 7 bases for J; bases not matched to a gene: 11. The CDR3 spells CASSRGTGIGGEKLFF. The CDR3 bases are TGTGCCAGCAGTAGAGGGACAGGGATCGGAGGTGAAAAACTGTTTTTT.

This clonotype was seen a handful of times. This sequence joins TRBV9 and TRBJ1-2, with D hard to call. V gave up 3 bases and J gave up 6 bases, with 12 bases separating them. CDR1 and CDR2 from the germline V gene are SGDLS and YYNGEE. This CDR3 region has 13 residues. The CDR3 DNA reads TGTGCCAGCAGCGCTTACCAAGCACATGGCTACACCTTC. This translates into CASSAYQAHGYTF.

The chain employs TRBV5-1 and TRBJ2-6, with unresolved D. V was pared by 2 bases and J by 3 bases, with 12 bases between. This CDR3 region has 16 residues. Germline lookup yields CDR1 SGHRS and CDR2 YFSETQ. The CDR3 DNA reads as TGCGCCAGCAGCTTTTCGCCCGGTGGTGGGGCCAACGTCCTGACTTTC. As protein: CASSFSPGGGANVLTF.

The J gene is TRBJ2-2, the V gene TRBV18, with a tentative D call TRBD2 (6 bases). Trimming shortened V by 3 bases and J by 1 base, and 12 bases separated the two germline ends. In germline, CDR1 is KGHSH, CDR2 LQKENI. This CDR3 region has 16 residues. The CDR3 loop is CASSPAGTWNTGELFF. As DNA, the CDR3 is TGTGCCAGCTCACCTGCCGGGACTTGGAACACCGGGGAGCTGTTTTTT.